Presented here are 32 T cell receptor beta chains from one specimen sequenced in a study of T cell changes during pregnancy in multiple sclerosis. TCRdb's copy holds only in-frame clones and misses some; the assay was immunoSEQ multiplex PCR. The profile shows 70,000 to 80,000 clones, just under 95% of them singletons. Material: peripheral blood, obtained after pregnancy. The source is a female donor in good health, enrolled as a control in a pregnancy study.

The chain recombines TRBV12-5 with TRBJ2-1; D is undetermined. Trimming stripped 6 bases from V and 1 base from J, with 13 bases between. CDR1 is LGHNT and CDR2 is FRNRAP in the germline V gene. The CDR3 is 15 residues long. DNA of the CDR3: TGTGCTAGTGGCCCTGGGCACCAGTCCTACAATGAGCAGTTCTTC. Translated, it gives CASGPGHQSYNEQFF.

This chain links TRBV28 with TRBJ1-1; perhaps TRBD1 as D (6 bases). V gave up 2 bases and J gave up 0 bases, with 10 bases separating them. Germline CDR1 and CDR2: MDHEN and SYDVKM. CDR3 length: 15 residues. The CDR3: CASSLIEGVNTEAFF. For the CDR3, the DNA is TGTGCCAGCAGTTTAATCGAGGGGGTGAACACTGAAGCTTTCTTT.

This chain joins TRBV28 and TRBJ1-2; TRBD1 matches 9 bases. J was trimmed by 8 bases and V by 8 bases; bases with no gene match: 6. The CDR3 runs 12 residues. CDR1 is MDHEN and CDR2 is SYDVKM in the germline V gene. CDR3 in amino acids: CASRQGVKGYTF. CDR3 sequence (DNA): TGTGCCAGCCGACAGGGGGTGAAAGGCTACACCTTC.

This clone was found once. The V gene is TRBV4-3, the J gene TRBJ1-1, with 8 bases matching TRBD1. This CDR3 comprises 14 residues. Per germline, CDR1 LGHNA and CDR2 YSLEER. Trimming took 0 bases from V and 8 from J; bases not matched to a gene: 5. CDR3 coding DNA: TGCGCCAGCAGCCAAGAGCAGGGGGCCTGGGAAGCTTTCTTT. Protein: CASSQEQGAWEAFF.

The chain recombines TRBV30 with TRBJ2-1; 7 bases are shared with TRBD2. The V and J ends lost 0 bases and 7 bases, in that order; junction bases with no gene match: 6. The CDR3 runs 14 residues. CDR1 is GTSNPN and CDR2 is SVGIG in the germline V gene (reference sequence). The DNA for the CDR3 is TGTGCCTGGAGTGTAATGTTGGGGGGGAATGAGCAGTTCTTC. It codes for CAWSVMLGGNEQFF. Full variable domain (remainder filled in from reference TRBV30 and TRBJ2-1): SQTIHQWPATLVQPVGSPLSLECTVEGTSNPNLYWYRQAAGRGLQLLFYSVGIGQISSEVPQNLSASRPQDRQFILSSKKLLLSDSGFYLCAWSVMLGGNEQFFGPGTRLTVL.

J is TRBJ2-1 and V is TRBV4-1; D is possibly TRBD1 (6 bases). Germline lookup yields CDR1 MGHRA and CDR2 YSYEKL. V dropped 0 bases and J dropped 7 bases, with 13 bases sitting between them. The CDR3 loop spans 15 amino acids. DNA for the CDR3: TGCGCCAGCAGCCAAGATCGGTCAGGGGCGAATGAGCAGTTCTTC. As protein: CASSQDRSGANEQFF.

The rearrangement joins TRBV4-1 to TRBJ1-5; no clear D. The V end lost 5 bases, the J end lost 0 bases, and 11 bases lay between the germline ends. This CDR3 is built from 15 residues. Germline V gives CDR1 MGHRA, CDR2 YSYEKL. The chain's CDR3 is CASSKRTDSNQPQHF. In DNA, the CDR3 is TGCGCCAGCAGCAAAAGAACAGATAGCAATCAGCCCCAGCATTTT.

The J gene is TRBJ2-7, the V gene TRBV6-1; TRBD2 is a possible D gene (6 bases). This CDR3 is 13 amino acids long. Per germline, CDR1 MNHNS and CDR2 SASEGT. The V end was cut by 0 bases, the J end by 7 bases, with 10 bases between. The CDR3 loop is CASSEAGGGEQYF. The CDR3 nucleotides read TGTGCCAGCAGTGAAGCGGGAGGAGGGGAGCAGTACTTC.

The chain joins TRBV5-4 to TRBJ2-5, with 11 nucleotides matching TRBD1. Germline V gives CDR1 SGHNT, CDR2 YYREEE (reference sequence). V lost 0 bases, J lost 7 bases, and 8 bases stayed unmatched. This CDR3 comprises 16 residues. CDR3 sequence (DNA): TGTGCCAGCAGCTTGGGTCCGGGACAGGGGGAAGGGACCCAGTACTTC. Its translation: CASSLGPGQGEGTQYF.

This clone was detected once. This chain uses TRBV14 with TRBJ2-5; D uncertain. Germline V gene lookup returns CDR1 SGHDN and CDR2 FVKESK. The CDR3 extends over 14 amino acids. The germline V and J ends were trimmed by 4 bases and 0 bases, with 9 bases remaining between them. The CDR3 DNA sequence: TGTGCCAGCAGCCTATCACGGGACCAAGAGACCCAGTACTTC. This gives the protein CASSLSRDQETQYF.

This sequence joins TRBV4-1 and TRBJ1-1; tentative D call: TRBD1 (5 bases). The CDR3 length is 15 residues. CDR1 is MGHRA and CDR2 is YSYEKL in the germline V gene. Trimming left V 7 bases short and J 0 bases short, with 15 bases between. The CDR3 region has the DNA TGCGCCAGCACCACCGGGGGATCCATGAACACTGAAGCTTTCTTT. This codes for CASTTGGSMNTEAFF.

The chain uses TRBV11-2 and TRBJ2-7, with 8 bases fitting TRBD2. The CDR3 extends over 16 amino acids. Losses at the gene ends were 0 bases for V and 1 base for J; bases not matched to a gene: 5. Germline values: CDR1 SGHAT, CDR2 FQNNGV. DNA of the CDR3: TGTGCCAGCAGCTTAGAATCGGCTAGCGGGTCCTACGAGCAGTACTTC. Its translation: CASSLESASGSYEQYF.

The chain employs TRBV11-3 and TRBJ2-2, with 9 bases aligning to TRBD1. Germline V gene data show CDR1 as SGHNT and CDR2 as YENEEA. This CDR3 region has 15 residues. Trimming removed 1 base from V and 3 bases from J; junction bases left unmatched: 0. This chain's CDR3 is CASSLGTGDTGELFF. The CDR3, as DNA: TGTGCCAGCAGCTTAGGGACAGGGGACACCGGGGAGCTGTTTTTT.

The chain couples TRBV2 to TRBJ1-4; D call uncertain. The V gene lost 8 bases and the J gene lost 5 bases, with 18 bases spanning the gap. CDR3 length: 15 amino acids. Germline V gives CDR1 SNHLY, CDR2 FYNNEI. The CDR3 here is CASLDRSPINEKLFF. The CDR3, as DNA: TGTGCCAGCCTCGATCGGTCTCCAATCAATGAAAAACTGTTTTTT.

This rearrangement joins TRBV2 to TRBJ2-3; a weak D match, TRBD2 (6 bases). Germline V gives CDR1 SNHLY, CDR2 FYNNEI. CDR3 size: 14 residues. The V end lost 9 bases, the J end lost 4 bases, and 17 bases lay between the germline ends. The CDR3 loop is CASNNGGAADTQYF. The CDR3 DNA reads TGTGCCAGTAATAATGGCGGGGCGGCAGATACGCAGTATTTT.

The chain is built from TRBV6-4 and TRBJ2-3, with 12 bases lining up with TRBD2. Germline CDR1 is MRHNA and CDR2 is SNTAGT. The CDR3 has 16 residues. V trimming: 3 bases; J trimming: 4 bases; junction bases outside the gene matches: 5. The CDR3 DNA reads TGTGCCAGCAGTGATCGGCCTAGCGGGGGGGCAGATACGCAGTATTTT. It encodes CASSDRPSGGADTQYF.

The chain carries TRBV5-1 and TRBJ2-5; 14 bases map to TRBD2. The CDR3 has 17 amino acids. The germline CDR1 and CDR2 sequences are SGHRS and YFSETQ. V lost 0 bases to trimming and J lost 1 base; unmatched junction nucleotides: 2. CDR3 DNA: TGCGCCAGCAGCTTGGGCGGGACTAGCGGGGGCCAAGAGACCCAGTACTTC. Translation gives CASSLGGTSGGQETQYF. Together with reference TRBV5-1 and TRBJ2-5, the CDR3 gives the full variable domain: KAGVTQTPRYLIKTRGQQVTLSCSPISGHRSVSWYQQTPGQGLQFLFEYFSETQRNKGNFPGRFSGRQFSNSRSEMNVSTLELGDSALYLCASSLGGTSGGQETQYFGPGTRLLVL.

This chain joins TRBV28 and TRBJ1-5, with D possibly matching TRBD1 (6 bases). The V gene lost 4 bases and the J gene lost 3 bases, with 10 bases spanning the gap. This CDR3 has 14 residues. Germline CDR1 reads MDHEN; CDR2 reads SYDVKM. CDR3 amino acids: CASSWTVINQPQHF. DNA for the CDR3: TGTGCCAGCAGTTGGACAGTTATCAATCAGCCCCAGCATTTT.

The chain has TRBV19 and TRBJ2-1, with 12 bases that match TRBD1. Germline V gene lookup returns CDR1 LNHDA and CDR2 SQIVND (reference sequence). The CDR3 sequence is 15 residues long. Germline trimming cut 9 bases from V and 8 bases from J; bases unmatched to any gene: 11. In nucleotides, the CDR3 is TGTGCCAGCATGATGGGACAGGGGGCATTATATGAGCAGTTCTTC. This codes for CASMMGQGALYEQFF.

This rearrangement joins TRBV4-1 to TRBJ1-2, with 10 positions matching TRBD1. The CDR3 is 13 residues long. Trimming cost V 6 bases and J 3 bases; bases outside gene matches: 1. Germline V gene lookup returns CDR1 MGHRA and CDR2 YSYEKL. The CDR3 reads CASRGTGDYGYTF. CDR3 bases: TGCGCCAGCAGGGGGACAGGGGACTATGGCTACACCTTC.

The rearrangement joins TRBV5-5 to TRBJ2-6; TRBD1 is a possible D gene (5 bases). Germline assignment: CDR1 SGHKS and CDR2 YYEKEE (reference sequence). Trimming removed 3 bases at V and 4 bases at J, with 11 bases between. The CDR3 length is 15 residues. DNA for the CDR3: TGTGCCAGCAGCTCCAGGGCATCAGGGGCCAACGTCCTGACTTTC. Protein sequence: CASSSRASGANVLTF.

This chain links TRBV5-1 with TRBJ2-1, with 12 bases lining up with TRBD2. Germline CDR1 is SGHRS and CDR2 is YFSETQ. The CDR3 spans 17 residues. The trim removed 2 bases at V and 7 bases at J, leaving 10 bases unmatched. The CDR3 region is CASSFGRLAGGGNEQFF. CDR3 nucleotide sequence: TGCGCCAGCAGCTTCGGTCGTCTAGCGGGGGGGGGTAATGAGCAGTTCTTC.

The chain has TRBV19 and TRBJ1-1, with a weak D call TRBD1 (6 bases). Germline V gives CDR1 LNHDA, CDR2 SQIVND (reference sequence). V was shortened by 8 bases and J by 1 base, with 17 bases between the two germline ends. The length of the CDR3 is 15 residues. CDR3 loop: CASAWAPDRNTEAFF. For the CDR3, the DNA is TGTGCCAGTGCCTGGGCCCCGGACAGGAACACTGAAGCTTTCTTT.

This clone has only one observation. This sequence joins TRBV6-5 and TRBJ1-5; no clear D. Looked up from germline, CDR1 is MNHEY and CDR2 is SVGAGI. The V end lost 0 bases, the J end lost 6 bases, and 6 bases lay between the germline ends. The CDR3 has 13 residues. The CDR3 sequence is CASSYSRVQPQHF. Here the CDR3 DNA reads TGTGCCAGCAGTTACTCGAGGGTTCAGCCCCAGCATTTT.

The J gene is TRBJ1-6, the V gene TRBV28; 8 nucleotides match TRBD1. Trimming took 6 bases from V and 2 from J; bases not matched to a gene: 6. CDR3 length: 16 amino acids. Germline CDR1 MDHEN, CDR2 SYDVKM. CDR3 sequence (DNA): TGTGCCAGCAGCCCGGACAGGGATACCTATAATTCACCCCTCCACTTT. It codes for CASSPDRDTYNSPLHF.

V usage is TRBV19 and J usage is TRBJ1-2, with 9 bases aligning to TRBD1. The V gene's germline CDR1 is LNHDA and CDR2 SQIVND (reference sequence). The CDR3 extends over 15 amino acids. With 3 bases clipped from V and 0 bases from J, the junction kept 2 bases outside the gene matches. CDR3 protein: CASSIGTGPNYGYTF. CDR3 sequence (DNA): TGTGCCAGTAGTATTGGGACAGGGCCTAACTATGGCTACACCTTC.

The chain uses TRBV10-3 and TRBJ1-1; tentative D call: TRBD1 (6 bases). The V end lost 0 bases, the J end lost 5 bases, and 13 bases lay between the germline ends. The CDR3 runs 15 residues. Germline V lookup: CDR1 ENHRY, CDR2 SYGVKD. This chain's CDR3 is CAISESLGAGTEAFF. The CDR3 region has the DNA TGTGCCATCAGTGAGTCGTTGGGGGCTGGGACTGAAGCTTTCTTT.

This chain uses TRBV2 with TRBJ2-5, with 8 bases matching TRBD1. CDR1 and CDR2 (germline): SNHLY, FYNNEI. This CDR3 region has 13 residues. Trimming removed 5 bases from V and 5 bases from J; junction bases left unmatched: 4. Here the CDR3 reads CASSRTGKETQYF. CDR3 DNA sequence: TGTGCCAGCAGTAGGACAGGGAAGGAGACCCAGTACTTC.

The gene calls are TRBV5-1 and TRBJ2-3; the D gene is possibly TRBD2 (6 bases). The CDR3 runs to 15 residues. CDR1 and CDR2 from the germline V gene are SGHRS and YFSETQ. Trimming left V 1 base short and J 6 bases short, with 15 bases between. As DNA, the CDR3 is TGCGCCAGCAGCTTGATGGCCGGGGAGGCGGATACGCAGTATTTT. This sequence encodes CASSLMAGEADTQYF.

V is TRBV7-2 and J is TRBJ1-5, with D possibly TRBD1 on 5 matching bases. Germline CDR1 SGHTA, CDR2 FQGNSA. V was clipped by 4 bases and J by 0 bases, with 22 bases between them. The CDR3 has 19 amino acids. In DNA form, the CDR3 reads TGTGCCAGCAGCTCCTCGACAGCTTACGGCGTTTATAGCAATCAGCCCCAGCATTTT. It codes for CASSSSTAYGVYSNQPQHF.

V usage is TRBV6-6 and J usage is TRBJ2-1; no definite D call. Germline V CDR1 and CDR2: MNHNY, SVGAGI (reference sequence). V was clipped by 0 bases and J by 9 bases, with 15 bases between them. The CDR3 runs to 15 residues. The CDR3 protein is CASSYSKEGVSEQFF. The CDR3 region has the DNA TGTGCCAGCAGTTACTCGAAGGAAGGAGTGAGTGAGCAGTTCTTC.

This chain connects TRBV7-6 to TRBJ1-4; perhaps TRBD1 as D (5 bases). The CDR3 sequence is 16 residues long. Germline CDR1 and CDR2: SGHVS and FNYEAQ. Trimming stripped 2 bases from V and 4 bases from J, with 14 bases between. The CDR3 here is CASSLSGAGDNEKLFF. The CDR3 nucleotides are TGTGCCAGCAGCTTATCCGGGGCGGGGGATAATGAAAAACTGTTTTTT.